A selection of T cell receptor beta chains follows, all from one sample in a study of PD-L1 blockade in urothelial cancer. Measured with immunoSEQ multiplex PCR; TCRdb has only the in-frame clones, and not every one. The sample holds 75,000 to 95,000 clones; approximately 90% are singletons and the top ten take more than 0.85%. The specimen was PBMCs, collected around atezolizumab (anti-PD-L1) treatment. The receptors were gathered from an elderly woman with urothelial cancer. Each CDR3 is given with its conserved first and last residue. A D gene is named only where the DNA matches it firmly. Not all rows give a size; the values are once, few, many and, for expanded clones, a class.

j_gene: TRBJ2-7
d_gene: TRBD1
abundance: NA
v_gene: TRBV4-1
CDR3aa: CASSPDGTGQGNYEQYF
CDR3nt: TGCGCCAGCAGCCCTGACGGGACGGGACAGGGGAACTACGAGCAGTACTTC

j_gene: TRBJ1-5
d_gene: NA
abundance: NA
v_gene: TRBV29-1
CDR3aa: CSVARGLDQPQHF
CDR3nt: TGCAGCGTGGCCCGGGGGTTGGATCAGCCCCAGCATTTT

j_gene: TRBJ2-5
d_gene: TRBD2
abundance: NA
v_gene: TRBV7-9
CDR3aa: CASSLGGLAGRVHQETQYF
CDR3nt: TGTGCCAGCAGCTTAGGGGGACTAGCGGGCAGAGTCCATCAAGAGACCCAGTACTTC

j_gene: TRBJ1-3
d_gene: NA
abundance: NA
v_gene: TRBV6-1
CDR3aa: CASSEGSQGNTIYF
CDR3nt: TGTGCCAGCAGTGAAGGATCACAGGGAAACACCATATATTTT

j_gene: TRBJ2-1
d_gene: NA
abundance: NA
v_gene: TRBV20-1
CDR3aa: CSARENFEQFF
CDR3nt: TGCAGTGCTAGAGAGAACTTCGAGCAGTTCTTC

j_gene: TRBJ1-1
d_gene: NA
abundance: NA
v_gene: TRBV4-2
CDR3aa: CASSQDGRNTEAFF
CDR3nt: TGTGCCAGCAGCCAAGATGGGAGGAACACTGAAGCTTTCTTT

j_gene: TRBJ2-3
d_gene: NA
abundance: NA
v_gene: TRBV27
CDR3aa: CASSDRSDTQYF
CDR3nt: TGTGCCAGCAGCGACAGATCAGATACGCAGTATTTT

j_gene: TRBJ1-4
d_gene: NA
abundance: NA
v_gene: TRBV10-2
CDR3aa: CATTGGAGNEKLFF
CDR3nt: TGCGCCACAACCGGGGGGGCGGGGAACGAAAAACTGTTTTTT

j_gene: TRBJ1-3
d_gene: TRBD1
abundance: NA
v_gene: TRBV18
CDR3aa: CASSPLQGVDSGNTIYF
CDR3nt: TGTGCCAGCTCACCTCTACAGGGGGTGGACTCTGGAAACACCATATATTTT

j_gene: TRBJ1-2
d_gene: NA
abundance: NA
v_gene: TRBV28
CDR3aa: CASSLALGANANYGYTF
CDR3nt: TGTGCCAGCAGTTTAGCCCTTGGGGCAAACGCTAACTATGGCTACACCTTC

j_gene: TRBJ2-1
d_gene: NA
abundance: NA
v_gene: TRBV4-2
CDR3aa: CASSLEGLEEQFF
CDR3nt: TGTGCCAGCAGCCTTGAGGGTCTGGAGGAGCAGTTCTTC

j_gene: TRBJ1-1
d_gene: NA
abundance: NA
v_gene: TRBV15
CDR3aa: CATSKEGNTEAFF
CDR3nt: TGTGCCACCAGCAAGGAGGGGAACACTGAAGCTTTCTTT

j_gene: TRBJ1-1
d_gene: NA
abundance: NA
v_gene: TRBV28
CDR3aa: CASIKGRDTEAFF
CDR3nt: TGTGCCAGCATCAAAGGGCGGGACACTGAAGCTTTCTTT

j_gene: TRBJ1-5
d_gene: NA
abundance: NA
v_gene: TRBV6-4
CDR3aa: CASSLEEHQPQHF
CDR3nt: TGTGCCAGCAGTCTTGAGGAGCATCAGCCCCAGCATTTT

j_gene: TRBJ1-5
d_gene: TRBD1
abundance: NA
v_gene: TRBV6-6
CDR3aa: CASTPARTGLRQPQHF
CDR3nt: TGTGCCAGCACTCCTGCCCGGACAGGCCTGAGGCAGCCCCAGCATTTT

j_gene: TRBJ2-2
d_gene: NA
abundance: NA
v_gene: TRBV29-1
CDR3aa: CSSRDSGSGELFF
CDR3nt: TGCAGCTCCCGGGACTCCGGGTCCGGGGAGCTGTTTTTT

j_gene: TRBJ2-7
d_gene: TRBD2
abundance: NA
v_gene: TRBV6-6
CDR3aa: CASSYSRTSAGYEQYF
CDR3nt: TGTGCCAGCAGTTACTCGAGGACTAGCGCAGGCTACGAGCAGTACTTC

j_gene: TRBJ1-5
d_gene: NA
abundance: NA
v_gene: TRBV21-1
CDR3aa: CASSKVGGLSNQPQHF
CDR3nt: TGTGCCAGCAGCAAAGTTGGGGGGTTGAGCAATCAGCCCCAGCATTTT

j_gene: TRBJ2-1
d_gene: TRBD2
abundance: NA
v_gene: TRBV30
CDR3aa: CAWSVRASGNEQFF
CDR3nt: TGTGCCTGGAGTGTACGGGCTAGCGGGAATGAGCAGTTCTTC

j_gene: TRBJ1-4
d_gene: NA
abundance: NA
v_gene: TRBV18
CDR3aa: CASSLGEEEKLFF
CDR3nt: TGTGCCAGCTCACTAGGCGAGGAGGAAAAACTGTTTTTT

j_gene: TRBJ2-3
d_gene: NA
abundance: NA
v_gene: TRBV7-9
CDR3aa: CASGPRGTQYF
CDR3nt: TGTGCCAGCGGCCCCCGGGGTACGCAGTATTTT

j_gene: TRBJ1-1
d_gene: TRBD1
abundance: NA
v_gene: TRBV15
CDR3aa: CATSRAGTANTEAFF
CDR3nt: TGTGCCACCAGCAGAGCTGGGACAGCGAACACTGAAGCTTTCTTT

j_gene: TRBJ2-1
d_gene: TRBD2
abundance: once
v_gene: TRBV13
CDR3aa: CASSLAPFSPPLAGQLYNEQFF
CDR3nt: TGTGCCAGCAGCTTAGCCCCCTTTTCACCGCCGTTAGCGGGTCAACTATACAATGAGCAGTTCTTC

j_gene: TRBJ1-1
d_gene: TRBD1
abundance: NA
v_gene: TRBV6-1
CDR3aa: CASSLTGGARTEAFF
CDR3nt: TGTGCCAGCAGCTTAACAGGGGGCGCGCGCACTGAAGCTTTCTTT

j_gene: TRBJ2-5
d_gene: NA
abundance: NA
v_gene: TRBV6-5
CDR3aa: CASSYYGTLETQYF
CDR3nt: TGTGCCAGCAGTTACTACGGGACACTGGAGACCCAGTACTTC

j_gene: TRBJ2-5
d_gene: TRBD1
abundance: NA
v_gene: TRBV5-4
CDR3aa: CASSPGTVRETQYF
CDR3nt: TGTGCCAGCAGCCCTGGGACAGTACGGGAGACCCAGTACTTC

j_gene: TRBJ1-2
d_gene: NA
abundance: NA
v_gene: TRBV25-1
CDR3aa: CASSEDPGGYGYTF
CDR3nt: TGTGCCAGCAGTGAAGACCCCGGCGGCTATGGCTACACCTTC

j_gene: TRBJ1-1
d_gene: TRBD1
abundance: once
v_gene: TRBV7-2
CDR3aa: CASSLVQGGTEAFF
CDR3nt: TGTGCCAGCAGCTTAGTACAGGGGGGAACTGAAGCTTTCTTT

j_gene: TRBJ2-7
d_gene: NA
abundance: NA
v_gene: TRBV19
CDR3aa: CASSPDRTRYEQYF
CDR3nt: TGTGCCAGTAGTCCCGACAGGACACGCTACGAGCAGTACTTC